This section outlines one T cell receptor (beta chain) sequence together with its context. Its cognate antigen is unknown. RNA transcripts were the template for amplifying TCR beta CDR3 regions. A set of HTBI primers served as the primers for a first-round RT-PCR of the TCR CDR3. TCRdb reanalysed the multiplex PCR reads using MiXCR and keeps one entry per CDR3 protein. Among approximately 560,000 distinct CDR3 sequences listed, 15% to 19% were seen once. The data are from a study of T cells in Graves' hyperthyroidism and ophthalmopathy. Points from the study as a whole: The model predicted ophthalmopathy a median roughly six months before onset.

The germline gives CDR1 LNHNV, CDR2 YYDKDF (reference sequence). J lost 3 bases, V lost 8 bases, and 6 bases had no gene match. The CDR3 spans 13 residues. The material sequenced was blood. The chain recombines TRBV15 with TRBJ1-2; TRBD1 aligns across 7 bases. This clonotype was obtained from a woman younger than 45 with Graves' hyperthyroidism. CDR3 sequence reads: CATGGGTDYGYTF. CDR3 nucleotide sequence: TGTGCCACCGGTGGAGGGACAGACTATGGCTACACCTTC.